This T cell receptor (beta chain) was sequenced for a study of breast tumors, draining lymph nodes, adjacent tissues. Findings and limits, study-wide: Compared with basal-like, luminal-like tumors shared significantly more repertoire with nontumor tissue. Tumor T cell lymph node origin was a supported hypothesis, not proven.

TCRdb ran MiXCR on the multiplex PCR reads and lists one entry per CDR3 protein. The data show 21,000 or so distinct CDR3 sequences, about 38% seen once. Of note for this clonotype: Its antigen is not known.

The sequenced sample consisted of breast tumor tissue. The TCR originated in a female donor with breast cancer. Some clones in this sample may be carry-over from other donors' samples.

In nucleotides, the CDR3 is TGTGCCAGCAGCCGACAGGGGACTAGCACAGATACGCAGTATTTT. Encoded protein: CASSRQGTSTDTQYF. The V and J genes are TRBV11-1 and TRBJ2-3; TRBD1 agrees at 8 bases. CDR3 size: 15 residues. The germline CDR1 and CDR2 sequences are SGHAT and FQDESV (reference sequence). V was pared by 5 bases and J by 0 bases, with 4 bases of the junction left unmatched. Looking up the rest from reference TRBV11-1 and TRBJ2-3 gives the full variable domain: EAEVAQSPRYKITEKSQAVAFWCDPISGHATLYWYRQILGQGPELLVQFQDESVVDDSQLPKDRFSAERLKGVDSTLKIQPAELGDSAMYLCASSRQGTSTDTQYFGPGTRLTVL.